The sequence of this TCR beta chain was determined in a study of regulatory T cells in long-lasting Graves disease. Documented time point: persistent/refractory GD, antithyroid drugs over 5 years with positive TRAb. There was RNA extracted from PBMCs, and the TCR library was made from it. Combining iRepertoire HTBI primers with Arm-PCR of CDR3 regions, the authors built TCR beta libraries. TCRdb reanalysed the multiplex PCR reads using MiXCR and keeps one entry per CDR3 protein. This table holds 650,000 to 850,000 distinct CDR3 sequences, 25% to 35% found once. Study-wide results and caveats: TRBV28, TRBJ1-2 and TRBJ2-5 emerged as the favored segments in persistent disease.

Germline V gene data show CDR1 as MNHEY and CDR2 as SMNVEV (reference sequence). The CDR3 runs 15 residues. V was cut by 0 bases and J by 4 bases, with 10 bases left in between. With regard to this clonotype: Its antigen remains unknown.

This chain joins TRBV27 and TRBJ2-1, with no clear D. The source of this sequence is a female donor with Graves disease. The sequencing used peripheral blood mononuclear cells (PBMCs), collected when the disease was refractory, from a patient treated with antithyroid drugs. The CDR3 reads CASSLSHGSYNEQFF. The DNA of the CDR3 is TGTGCCAGCAGTTTATCGCACGGGTCGTACAATGAGCAGTTCTTC.